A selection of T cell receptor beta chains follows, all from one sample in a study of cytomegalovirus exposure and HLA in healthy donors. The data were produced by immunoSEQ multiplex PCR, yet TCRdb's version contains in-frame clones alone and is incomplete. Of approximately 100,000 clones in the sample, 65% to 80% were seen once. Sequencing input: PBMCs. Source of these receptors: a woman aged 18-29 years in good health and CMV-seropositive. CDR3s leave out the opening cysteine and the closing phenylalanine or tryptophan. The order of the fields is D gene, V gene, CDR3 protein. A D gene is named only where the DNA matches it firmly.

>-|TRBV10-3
AISTQGFLNTGELF
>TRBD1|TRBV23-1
ASIRTGGGYT
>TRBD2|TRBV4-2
ASRPGLAGLSYNEQF
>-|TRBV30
AWSQGIEETQY
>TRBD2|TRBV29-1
SATGLAGGRSYNEQF
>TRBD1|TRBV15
ATTPQGAGGELF
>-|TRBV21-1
ASNLAGDGDEQF
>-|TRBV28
ASSLPSVTDTQY
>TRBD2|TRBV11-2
ASSLGTSGGKYQETQY
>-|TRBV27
ASSPLRGQFSMNTEAF
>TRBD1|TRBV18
ASSPLDGQGHYNEQF
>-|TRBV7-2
ASSPGISSGIQY
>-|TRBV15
ATSRDLGGGYT
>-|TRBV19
ASSISTGGNTEAF
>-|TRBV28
ASSLTGGNGYT
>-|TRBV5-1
ASSLYGGQGDTQY
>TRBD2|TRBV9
ASSSGTSVARYEQY
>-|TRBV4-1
ASSQNLVYSYNEQF
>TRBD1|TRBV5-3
ARSLGQGAYEQY
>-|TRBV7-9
ASSPPGTQSSYEQY
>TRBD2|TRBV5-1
ASSLEGAGRVFTDTQY
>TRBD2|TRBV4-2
ASSQEWTSGQETQY
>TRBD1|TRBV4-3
ASSQVGGGAWVEKLF
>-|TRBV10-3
AITGMEGHEQY
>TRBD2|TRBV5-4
ASSLVSGSNTQY
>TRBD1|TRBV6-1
ASSEATGGNEKLF
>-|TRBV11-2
ASSPRLNEQF